These T cell receptor beta chains were read from a single sample in a study of OX40 agonist ivuxolimab in advanced cancers. Some clones are missing from TCRdb's copy, which holds only in-frame ones; the method was immunoSEQ multiplex PCR. The sample yields 70,000 to 80,000 clones, approximately 86% seen once. Material: CD4+ or CD8+ T cells sorted from blood, obtained in a trial of the OX40 agonist ivuxolimab. These receptors all come from an adult with an advanced solid tumor such as melanoma, head and neck, liver or kidney cancer. Both conserved end residues are part of each CDR3. D genes are given only for firm matches. For some rows the clone size is stated as once, few or many, or as a class when expanded; others skip it.

d_gene: TRBD2
v_gene: TRBV10-3
j_gene: TRBJ2-5
abundance: NA
CDR3nt: TGTGCCATCAGTGAGCGGGGGGGCCTAGAGACCCAGTACTTC
CDR3aa: CAISERGGLETQYF

d_gene: TRBD2
v_gene: TRBV7-3
j_gene: TRBJ2-2
abundance: NA
CDR3nt: TGTGCCAGCAGCTCATCGACTAGCGGGGGATACACCGGGGAGCTGTTTTTT
CDR3aa: CASSSSTSGGYTGELFF

d_gene: NA
v_gene: TRBV19
j_gene: TRBJ2-3
abundance: NA
CDR3nt: TGTGCCAGCGGGGACGGTCCTAGCACAGATACGCAGTATTTT
CDR3aa: CASGDGPSTDTQYF

d_gene: NA
v_gene: TRBV15
j_gene: TRBJ2-1
abundance: NA
CDR3nt: TGTGCCACCAGCACCACCCGAGTGGGGATATACAATGAGCAGTTCTTC
CDR3aa: CATSTTRVGIYNEQFF

d_gene: TRBD1
v_gene: TRBV2
j_gene: TRBJ1-2
abundance: NA
CDR3nt: TGTGCCAGCAGAGCCTGGACAGGGGGCTATGGCTACACCTTC
CDR3aa: CASRAWTGGYGYTF

d_gene: TRBD1
v_gene: TRBV7-2
j_gene: TRBJ2-1
abundance: NA
CDR3nt: TGTGCCAGCAGTTCGGACAGGGGGAACCCCAATGAGCAGTTCTTC
CDR3aa: CASSSDRGNPNEQFF

d_gene: NA
v_gene: TRBV11-2
j_gene: TRBJ2-3
abundance: once
CDR3nt: TGTGCCAGCAGCTTTTCGGCGTATAGCACAGATACGCAGTATTTT
CDR3aa: CASSFSAYSTDTQYF

d_gene: NA
v_gene: TRBV5-1
j_gene: TRBJ2-5
abundance: NA
CDR3nt: TGCGCCAGCAGCGAGGGTGTGATGGTCCAAGAGACCCAGTACTTC
CDR3aa: CASSEGVMVQETQYF

d_gene: NA
v_gene: TRBV7-9
j_gene: TRBJ1-4
abundance: NA
CDR3nt: TGTGCCAGCAGCCAACTTGCAGGGGAAAATGAAAAACTGTTTTTT
CDR3aa: CASSQLAGENEKLFF

d_gene: NA
v_gene: TRBV18
j_gene: TRBJ2-5
abundance: NA
CDR3nt: TGTGCCAGCTCTTTAGTCCAAGAGACCCAGTACTTC
CDR3aa: CASSLVQETQYF

d_gene: NA
v_gene: TRBV28
j_gene: TRBJ1-5
abundance: NA
CDR3nt: TGTGCCAGCAGGGTAATCGACAGAGGCAATCAGCCCCAGCATTTT
CDR3aa: CASRVIDRGNQPQHF

d_gene: TRBD2
v_gene: TRBV7-9
j_gene: TRBJ2-2
abundance: NA
CDR3nt: TGTGCCAGCAGCTTCGGGGGGGCCAACACCGGGGAGCTGTTTTTT
CDR3aa: CASSFGGANTGELFF

d_gene: TRBD2
v_gene: TRBV16
j_gene: TRBJ2-3
abundance: NA
CDR3nt: TGTGCCAGCAGCCTCTCCGGGACTAGGGCCACAGATACGCAGTATTTT
CDR3aa: CASSLSGTRATDTQYF

d_gene: TRBD1
v_gene: TRBV9
j_gene: TRBJ2-3
abundance: NA
CDR3nt: TGTGCCAGCAGCCCCCGTGGGCAGGGGGCCGCAGATACGCAGTATTTT
CDR3aa: CASSPRGQGAADTQYF

d_gene: NA
v_gene: TRBV4-3
j_gene: TRBJ2-2
abundance: NA
CDR3nt: TGCGCCAGCAGCCAGGGTTCGGGTCCCACCGGGGAGCTGTTTTTT
CDR3aa: CASSQGSGPTGELFF

d_gene: NA
v_gene: TRBV7-9
j_gene: TRBJ1-3
abundance: NA
CDR3nt: TGTGCCAGCAGCTTTGACAGAATCTCTGGAAACACCATATATTTT
CDR3aa: CASSFDRISGNTIYF

d_gene: TRBD2
v_gene: TRBV7-6
j_gene: TRBJ2-1
abundance: NA
CDR3nt: TGTGCCAGCAGCCCCCTGGCGGGAGGGTCCTACAATGAGCAGTTCTTC
CDR3aa: CASSPLAGGSYNEQFF

d_gene: TRBD2
v_gene: TRBV5-1
j_gene: TRBJ2-5
abundance: NA
CDR3nt: TGCGCCAGCCGGACTAGCGGGTCATGGGAGACCCAGTACTTC
CDR3aa: CASRTSGSWETQYF

d_gene: NA
v_gene: TRBV11-2
j_gene: TRBJ2-3
abundance: NA
CDR3nt: TGTGCCAGCAGCTTTCTCGGGGCAGGGAGTGGGACAGATACGCAGTATTTT
CDR3aa: CASSFLGAGSGTDTQYF

d_gene: NA
v_gene: TRBV19
j_gene: TRBJ2-7
abundance: NA
CDR3nt: TGTGCCAGTATTTGGCAGGGGACCTACGAGCAGTACTTC
CDR3aa: CASIWQGTYEQYF

d_gene: NA
v_gene: TRBV2
j_gene: TRBJ1-5
abundance: NA
CDR3nt: TGTGCCAGCAGAGCACAGCCTAGCAATCAGCCCCAGCATTTT
CDR3aa: CASRAQPSNQPQHF

d_gene: TRBD1
v_gene: TRBV6-5
j_gene: TRBJ2-3
abundance: NA
CDR3nt: TGTGCCAGCAGTTTACTGGACAGGGCCGGGGCAGATACGCAGTATTTT
CDR3aa: CASSLLDRAGADTQYF

d_gene: TRBD1
v_gene: TRBV19
j_gene: TRBJ1-2
abundance: NA
CDR3nt: TGTGCCAGTAGTATAGGCCGTCAGAACAGACAGGGCCTTTACTATGGCTACACCTTC
CDR3aa: CASSIGRQNRQGLYYGYTF

d_gene: NA
v_gene: TRBV7-6
j_gene: TRBJ1-1
abundance: NA
CDR3nt: TGTGCCAGCAGCTTATCAATCGACACTGAAGCTTTCTTT
CDR3aa: CASSLSIDTEAFF

d_gene: NA
v_gene: TRBV20-1
j_gene: TRBJ2-7
abundance: NA
CDR3nt: TGCAGTGCTAGAGTCGACGAGCAGTACTTC
CDR3aa: CSARVDEQYF

d_gene: NA
v_gene: TRBV7-9
j_gene: TRBJ1-5
abundance: NA
CDR3nt: TGTGCCAGCAGCTTAGCCGGTACCGACAATCAGCCCCAGCATTTT
CDR3aa: CASSLAGTDNQPQHF

d_gene: NA
v_gene: TRBV29-1
j_gene: TRBJ1-3
abundance: NA
CDR3nt: TGCAGCGTTGAAGTAAGACAGATGGGGGACCCCATATATTTT
CDR3aa: CSVEVRQMGDPIYF

d_gene: TRBD1
v_gene: TRBV6-5
j_gene: TRBJ1-2
abundance: NA
CDR3nt: TGTGCCAGCAGTTCCCTACGGGACAGCTATGGCTACACCTTC
CDR3aa: CASSSLRDSYGYTF

d_gene: NA
v_gene: TRBV7-9
j_gene: TRBJ1-1
abundance: NA
CDR3nt: TGTGCCAGCAGCTTATTCGAGAACACTGAAGCTTTCTTT
CDR3aa: CASSLFENTEAFF

d_gene: NA
v_gene: TRBV6-5
j_gene: TRBJ2-3
abundance: NA
CDR3nt: TGTGCCAGCAGTTACTCCCCTAGCACAGATACGCAGTATTTT
CDR3aa: CASSYSPSTDTQYF

d_gene: NA
v_gene: TRBV7-2
j_gene: TRBJ1-6
abundance: NA
CDR3nt: TGTGCCAGCAGCTTAGTTGGGGGGGCCGTTAGACCCCTCCACTTT
CDR3aa: CASSLVGGAVRPLHF

d_gene: NA
v_gene: TRBV21-1
j_gene: TRBJ2-3
abundance: NA
CDR3nt: TGTGCCAGCAGCAGCCGGGTCACGGGGGGTGGTACGCAGTATTTT
CDR3aa: CASSSRVTGGGTQYF

d_gene: TRBD1
v_gene: TRBV18
j_gene: TRBJ2-1
abundance: NA
CDR3nt: TGTGCCAGCTCACTACGGACAGGGGATCATGAGCAGTTCTTC
CDR3aa: CASSLRTGDHEQFF

d_gene: NA
v_gene: TRBV14
j_gene: TRBJ2-7
abundance: NA
CDR3nt: TGTGCCAGCAGCCAAGAACGATACTCCTACGAGCAGTACTTC
CDR3aa: CASSQERYSYEQYF

d_gene: TRBD1
v_gene: TRBV5-5
j_gene: TRBJ2-7
abundance: many
CDR3nt: TGTGCCAGCAGCTTTGACAGGGCTATGGGCGAGCAGTACTTC
CDR3aa: CASSFDRAMGEQYF

d_gene: NA
v_gene: TRBV7-8
j_gene: TRBJ2-1
abundance: NA
CDR3nt: TGTGCCAGCACCCAGGATCCATCATCTGGGGAGCAGTTCTTC
CDR3aa: CASTQDPSSGEQFF

d_gene: NA
v_gene: TRBV27
j_gene: TRBJ2-7
abundance: NA
CDR3nt: TGTGCCAGCAAGTTAACTACGAACTCCTACGAGCAGTACTTC
CDR3aa: CASKLTTNSYEQYF

d_gene: NA
v_gene: TRBV2
j_gene: TRBJ1-1
abundance: NA
CDR3nt: TGTGCCAGCAGTGTCGATGCCTGGGAAACTGAAGCTTTCTTT
CDR3aa: CASSVDAWETEAFF

d_gene: NA
v_gene: TRBV6-5
j_gene: TRBJ1-1
abundance: NA
CDR3nt: TGTGCCAGCATTCGGACCGAAACTGGTGAAGCTTTCTTT
CDR3aa: CASIRTETGEAFF